The 5 T cell receptor beta chains listed next were all sequenced from one sample in a study of blood T cells in healthy people across ages. Next came a second PCR, run for roughly 6 to 11 cycles, which used a sample-barcoded 5' primer along with a J-beta primer mix. TCRdb itself ran the 5' RACE reads through MiXCR, one entry per CDR3 protein. This table holds over 1,300,000 distinct CDR3 sequences, approximately 63% found once. Sample: blood. The receptors shown here come from a man aged 18 to 29 in good health.

This chain connects TRBV27 to TRBJ2-3; 7 bases are shared with TRBD1. The CDR3 contains 14 residues. J lost 10 bases, V lost 6 bases, and 13 bases had no gene match. CDR1 is MNHEY, CDR2 SMNVEV, per germline (reference sequence). CDR3 protein: CASSLTRLQGPQYF. For the CDR3, the DNA is TGTGCCAGCAGCCTTACGAGGCTACAGGGGCCGCAGTATTTT.

This clonotype was picked up a small number of times. V usage is TRBV7-2 and J usage is TRBJ2-1; D not certain. This CDR3 has 13 amino acids. CDR1 SGHTA and CDR2 FQGNSA come from the germline V gene. Trimming cost V 1 base and J 13 bases, with 14 bases left between them. Here the CDR3 reads CASSLVGSPTQFF. CDR3 in DNA: TGTGCCAGCAGCTTAGTAGGGTCCCCAACACAGTTCTTC.

This chain links TRBV20-1 with TRBJ2-3, with 7 bases that match TRBD1. Germline V lookup: CDR1 DFQATT, CDR2 SNEGSKA (reference sequence). V was pared by 5 bases and J by 2 bases, with 7 bases of the junction left unmatched. The CDR3 is 14 amino acids. The CDR3 loop is CSASSTGITDTQYF. For the CDR3, the DNA is TGCAGTGCTTCCTCGACAGGGATCACAGATACGCAGTATTTT.

This clonotype showed up just once. The chain couples TRBV5-1 to TRBJ1-2, with TRBD1 matching 9 bases. After removal of 4 bases from V and 8 bases from J, the junction contained 6 bases not matched to a gene. The CDR3 covers 13 residues. Germline assignment: CDR1 SGHRS and CDR2 YFSETQ. The CDR3 protein is CASSEGQGCGYTF. CDR3 DNA: TGCGCCAGCAGCGAGGGACAGGGTTGCGGCTACACCTTC. Supplemented by reference TRBV5-1 and TRBJ1-2, the full variable domain reads KAGVTQTPRYLIKTRGQQVTLSCSPISGHRSVSWYQQTPGQGLQFLFEYFSETQRNKGNFPGRFSGRQFSNSRSEMNVSTLELGDSALYLCASSEGQGCGYTFGSGTRLTVV.

This sequence joins TRBV2 and TRBJ2-5; 10 bases match TRBD1. The CDR3 has 14 residues. V shed 8 bases, J shed 11 bases, and the junction held 14 bases outside the gene matches. Looked up from germline, CDR1 is SNHLY and CDR2 is FYNNEI. For the CDR3, the DNA is TGTGCCAGCTTAGGAGGGGACAGGGGAGGTGAGCAGTACTTC. It encodes CASLGGDRGGEQYF.